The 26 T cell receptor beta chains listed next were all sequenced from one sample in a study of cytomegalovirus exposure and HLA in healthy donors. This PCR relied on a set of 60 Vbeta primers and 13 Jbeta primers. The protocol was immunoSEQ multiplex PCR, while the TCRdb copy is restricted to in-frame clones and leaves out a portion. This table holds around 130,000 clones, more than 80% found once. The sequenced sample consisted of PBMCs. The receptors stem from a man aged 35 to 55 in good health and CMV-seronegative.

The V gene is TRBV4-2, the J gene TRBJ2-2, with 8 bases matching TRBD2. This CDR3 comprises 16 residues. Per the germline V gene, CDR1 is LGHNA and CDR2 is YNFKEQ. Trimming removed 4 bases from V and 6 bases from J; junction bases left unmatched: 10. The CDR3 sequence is CASSLGTGGRSGELFF. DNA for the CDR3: TGTGCCAGCAGCCTGGGAACGGGAGGGCGTTCCGGGGAGCTGTTTTTT.

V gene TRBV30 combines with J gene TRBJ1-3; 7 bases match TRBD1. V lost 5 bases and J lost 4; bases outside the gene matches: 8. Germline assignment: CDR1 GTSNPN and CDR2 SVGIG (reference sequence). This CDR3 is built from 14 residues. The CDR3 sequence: CAWARDSSGNTIYF. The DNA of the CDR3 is TGTGCCTGGGCCCGGGACAGCTCCGGAAACACCATATATTTT.

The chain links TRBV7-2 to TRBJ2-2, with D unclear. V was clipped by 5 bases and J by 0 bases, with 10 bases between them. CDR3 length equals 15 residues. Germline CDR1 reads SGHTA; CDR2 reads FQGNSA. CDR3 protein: CASSPADTNTGELFF. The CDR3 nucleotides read TGTGCCAGCAGCCCAGCCGACACGAACACCGGGGAGCTGTTTTTT.

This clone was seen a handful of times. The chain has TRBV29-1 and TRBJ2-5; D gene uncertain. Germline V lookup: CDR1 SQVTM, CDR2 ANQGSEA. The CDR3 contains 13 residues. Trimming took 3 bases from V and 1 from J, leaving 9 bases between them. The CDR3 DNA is TGCAGCGTTGAGGTCCCTACCCAAGAGACCCAGTACTTC. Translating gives CSVEVPTQETQYF.

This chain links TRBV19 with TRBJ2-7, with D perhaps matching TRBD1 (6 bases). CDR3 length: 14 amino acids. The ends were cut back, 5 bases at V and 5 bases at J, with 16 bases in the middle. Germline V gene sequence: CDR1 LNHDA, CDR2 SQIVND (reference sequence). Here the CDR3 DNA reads TGTGCCAGTAGTGTCGGAACAGGGATCCACGAGCAGTACTTC. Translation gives CASSVGTGIHEQYF.

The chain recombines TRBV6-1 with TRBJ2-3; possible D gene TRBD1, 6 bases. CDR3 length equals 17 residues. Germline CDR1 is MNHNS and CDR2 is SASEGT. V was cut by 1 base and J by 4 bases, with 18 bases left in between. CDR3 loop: CASSEVWGRVGADTQYF. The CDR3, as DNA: TGTGCCAGCAGTGAAGTGTGGGGGCGCGTAGGAGCAGATACGCAGTATTTT.

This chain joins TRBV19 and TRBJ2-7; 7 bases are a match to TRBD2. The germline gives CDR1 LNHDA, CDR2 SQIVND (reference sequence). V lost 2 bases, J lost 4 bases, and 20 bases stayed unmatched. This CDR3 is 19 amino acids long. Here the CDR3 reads CASSINYPSAGPTGYEQYF. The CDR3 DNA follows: TGTGCCAGTAGTATAAACTACCCCTCAGCGGGGCCTACGGGATACGAGCAGTACTTC.

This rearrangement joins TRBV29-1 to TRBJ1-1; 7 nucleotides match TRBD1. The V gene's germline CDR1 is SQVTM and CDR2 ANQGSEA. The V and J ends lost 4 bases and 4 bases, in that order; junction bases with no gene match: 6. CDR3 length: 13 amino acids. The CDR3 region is CSVARQGGTEAFF. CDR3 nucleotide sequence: TGCAGCGTTGCAAGACAGGGAGGCACTGAAGCTTTCTTT. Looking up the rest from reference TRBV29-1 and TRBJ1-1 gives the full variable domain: SAVISQKPSRDICQRGTSLTIQCQVDSQVTMMFWYRQQPGQSLTLIATANQGSEATYESGFVIDKFPISRPNLTFSTLTVSNMSPEDSSIYLCSVARQGGTEAFFGQGTRLTVV.

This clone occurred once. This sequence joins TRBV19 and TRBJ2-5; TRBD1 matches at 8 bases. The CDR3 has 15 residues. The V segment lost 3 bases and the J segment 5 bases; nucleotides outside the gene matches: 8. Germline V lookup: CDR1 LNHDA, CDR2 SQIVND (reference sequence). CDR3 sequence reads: CASSIHRGIGETQYF. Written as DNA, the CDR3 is TGTGCCAGTAGTATCCACAGGGGGATAGGGGAGACCCAGTACTTC.

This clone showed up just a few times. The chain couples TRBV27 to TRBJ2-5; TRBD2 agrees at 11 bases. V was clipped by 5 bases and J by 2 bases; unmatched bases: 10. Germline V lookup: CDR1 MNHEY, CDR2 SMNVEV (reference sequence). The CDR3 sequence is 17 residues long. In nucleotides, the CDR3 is TGTGCCAGCAGTGCCGAAAAACGACTAGCGGGGCAAGAGACCCAGTACTTC. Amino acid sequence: CASSAEKRLAGQETQYF.

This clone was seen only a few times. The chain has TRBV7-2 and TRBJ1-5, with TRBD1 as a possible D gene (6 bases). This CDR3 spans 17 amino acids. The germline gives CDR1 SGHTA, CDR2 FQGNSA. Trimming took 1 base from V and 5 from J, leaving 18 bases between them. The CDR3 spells CASSLVGDTFTDQPQHF. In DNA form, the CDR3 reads TGTGCCAGCAGCTTAGTGGGGGACACCTTTACTGATCAGCCCCAGCATTTT.

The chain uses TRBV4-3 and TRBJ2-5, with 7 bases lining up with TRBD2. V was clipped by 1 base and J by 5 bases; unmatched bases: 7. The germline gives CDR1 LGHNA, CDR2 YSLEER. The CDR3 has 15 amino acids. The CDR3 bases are TGCGCCAGCAGCCAAGTGAGGAGCGGGGCGGAGACCCAGTACTTC. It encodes CASSQVRSGAETQYF.

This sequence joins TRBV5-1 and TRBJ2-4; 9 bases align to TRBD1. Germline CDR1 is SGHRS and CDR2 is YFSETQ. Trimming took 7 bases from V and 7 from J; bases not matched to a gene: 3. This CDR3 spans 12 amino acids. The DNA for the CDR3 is TGCGCCAGCGGGGACAGGGCCAACATTCAGTACTTC. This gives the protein CASGDRANIQYF.

The CDR3 region is CAWSGQGTGGYTF. CDR3 bases: TGTGCCTGGAGTGGACAGGGTACAGGTGGCTACACCTTC. The V and J genes are TRBV30 and TRBJ1-2; TRBD1 matches 7 bases. The junction had 6 bases not matched to a gene; V was cut back by 1 base and J by 7 bases. Germline V gives CDR1 GTSNPN, CDR2 SVGIG (reference sequence). The length of the CDR3 is 13 residues.

Here the CDR3 reads CASSLGGGREQYF. CDR3 in DNA: TGCGCCAGCAGCCTCGGGGGGGGCCGGGAGCAGTACTTC. This chain uses TRBV5-1 with TRBJ2-7; 8 bases are a match to TRBD2. Germline loops: CDR1 SGHRS, CDR2 YFSETQ. The CDR3 has 13 amino acids. V was clipped by 4 bases and J by 7 bases; unmatched bases: 7.

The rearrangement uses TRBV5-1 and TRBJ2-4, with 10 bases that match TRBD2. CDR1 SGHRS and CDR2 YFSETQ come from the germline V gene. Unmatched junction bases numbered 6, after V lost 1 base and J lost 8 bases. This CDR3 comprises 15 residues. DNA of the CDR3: TGCGCCAGCAGCTTGAGTAGCGGGGGGTGGTACATTCAGTACTTC. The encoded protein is CASSLSSGGWYIQYF.

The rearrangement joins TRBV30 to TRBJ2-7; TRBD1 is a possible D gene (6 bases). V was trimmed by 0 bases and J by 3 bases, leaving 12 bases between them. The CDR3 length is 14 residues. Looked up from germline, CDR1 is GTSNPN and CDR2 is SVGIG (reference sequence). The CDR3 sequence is CAWSVGTTGYEQYF. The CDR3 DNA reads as TGTGCCTGGAGTGTTGGGACAACGGGCTACGAGCAGTACTTC. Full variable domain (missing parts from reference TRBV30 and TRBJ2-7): SQTIHQWPATLVQPVGSPLSLECTVEGTSNPNLYWYRQAAGRGLQLLFYSVGIGQISSEVPQNLSASRPQDRQFILSSKKLLLSDSGFYLCAWSVGTTGYEQYFGPGTRLTVT.

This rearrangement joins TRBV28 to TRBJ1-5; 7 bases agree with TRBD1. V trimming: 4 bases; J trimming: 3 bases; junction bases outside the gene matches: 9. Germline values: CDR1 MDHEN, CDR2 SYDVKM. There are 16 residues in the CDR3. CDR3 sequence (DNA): TGTGCCAGCAGTTCCCAGGGGGAGGTGATCAATCAGCCCCAGCATTTT. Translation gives CASSSQGEVINQPQHF.

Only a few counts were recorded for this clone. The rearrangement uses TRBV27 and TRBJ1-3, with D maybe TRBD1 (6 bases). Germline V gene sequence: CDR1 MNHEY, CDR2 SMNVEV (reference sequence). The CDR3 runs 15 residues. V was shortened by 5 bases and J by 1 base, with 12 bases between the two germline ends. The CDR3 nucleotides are TGTGCCAGCAGTCTACGAACAGGGTCTGGAAACACCATATATTTT. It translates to CASSLRTGSGNTIYF.

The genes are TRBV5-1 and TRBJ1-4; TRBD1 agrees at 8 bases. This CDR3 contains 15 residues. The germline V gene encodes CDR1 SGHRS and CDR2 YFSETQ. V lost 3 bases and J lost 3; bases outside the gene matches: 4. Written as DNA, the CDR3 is TGCGCCAGCAGCTACGGACAGGGCCCTAATGAAAAACTGTTTTTT. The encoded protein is CASSYGQGPNEKLFF. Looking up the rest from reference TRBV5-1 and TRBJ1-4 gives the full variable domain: KAGVTQTPRYLIKTRGQQVTLSCSPISGHRSVSWYQQTPGQGLQFLFEYFSETQRNKGNFPGRFSGRQFSNSRSEMNVSTLELGDSALYLCASSYGQGPNEKLFFGSGTQLSVL.

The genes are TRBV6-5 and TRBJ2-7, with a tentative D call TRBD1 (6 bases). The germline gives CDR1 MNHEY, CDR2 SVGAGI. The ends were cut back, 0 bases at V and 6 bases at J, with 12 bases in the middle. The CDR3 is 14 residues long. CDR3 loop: CASSYSQGAIEQYF. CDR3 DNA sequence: TGTGCCAGCAGTTACTCACAGGGTGCTATCGAGCAGTACTTC.

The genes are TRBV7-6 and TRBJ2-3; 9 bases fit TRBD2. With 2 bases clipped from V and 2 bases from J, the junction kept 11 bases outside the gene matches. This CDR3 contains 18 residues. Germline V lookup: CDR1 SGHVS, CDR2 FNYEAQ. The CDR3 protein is CASSLRAPSGVITDTQYF. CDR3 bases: TGTGCCAGCAGCTTACGGGCTCCTAGCGGGGTTATCACAGATACGCAGTATTTT.

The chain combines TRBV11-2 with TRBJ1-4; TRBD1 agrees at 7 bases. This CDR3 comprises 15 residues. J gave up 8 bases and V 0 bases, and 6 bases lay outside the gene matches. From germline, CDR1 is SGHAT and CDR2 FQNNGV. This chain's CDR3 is CASSLDLGGGEKLFF. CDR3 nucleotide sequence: TGTGCCAGCAGCTTAGACCTAGGGGGCGGGGAAAAACTGTTTTTT.

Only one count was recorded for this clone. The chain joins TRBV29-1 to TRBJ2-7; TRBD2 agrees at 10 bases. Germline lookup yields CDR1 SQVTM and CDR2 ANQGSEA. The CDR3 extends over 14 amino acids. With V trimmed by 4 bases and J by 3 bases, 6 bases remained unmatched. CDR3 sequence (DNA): TGCAGCGTTGTGGCTAGCGGGGGTGGCTACGAGCAGTACTTC. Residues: CSVVASGGGYEQYF.

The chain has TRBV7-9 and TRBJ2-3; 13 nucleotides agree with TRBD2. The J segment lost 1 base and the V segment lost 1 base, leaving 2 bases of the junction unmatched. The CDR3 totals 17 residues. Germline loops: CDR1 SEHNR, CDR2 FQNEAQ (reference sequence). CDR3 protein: CASSLDGTSGGTDTQYF. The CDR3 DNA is TGTGCCAGCAGCTTAGACGGGACTAGCGGGGGCACAGATACGCAGTATTTT.

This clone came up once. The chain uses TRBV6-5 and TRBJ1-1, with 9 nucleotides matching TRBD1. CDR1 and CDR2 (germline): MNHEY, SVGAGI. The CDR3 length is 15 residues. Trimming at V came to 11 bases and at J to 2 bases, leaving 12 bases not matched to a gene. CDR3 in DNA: TGTGCCTCAAAGGGTCCGGGACAGGGTAACACTGAAGCTTTCTTT. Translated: CASKGPGQGNTEAFF.